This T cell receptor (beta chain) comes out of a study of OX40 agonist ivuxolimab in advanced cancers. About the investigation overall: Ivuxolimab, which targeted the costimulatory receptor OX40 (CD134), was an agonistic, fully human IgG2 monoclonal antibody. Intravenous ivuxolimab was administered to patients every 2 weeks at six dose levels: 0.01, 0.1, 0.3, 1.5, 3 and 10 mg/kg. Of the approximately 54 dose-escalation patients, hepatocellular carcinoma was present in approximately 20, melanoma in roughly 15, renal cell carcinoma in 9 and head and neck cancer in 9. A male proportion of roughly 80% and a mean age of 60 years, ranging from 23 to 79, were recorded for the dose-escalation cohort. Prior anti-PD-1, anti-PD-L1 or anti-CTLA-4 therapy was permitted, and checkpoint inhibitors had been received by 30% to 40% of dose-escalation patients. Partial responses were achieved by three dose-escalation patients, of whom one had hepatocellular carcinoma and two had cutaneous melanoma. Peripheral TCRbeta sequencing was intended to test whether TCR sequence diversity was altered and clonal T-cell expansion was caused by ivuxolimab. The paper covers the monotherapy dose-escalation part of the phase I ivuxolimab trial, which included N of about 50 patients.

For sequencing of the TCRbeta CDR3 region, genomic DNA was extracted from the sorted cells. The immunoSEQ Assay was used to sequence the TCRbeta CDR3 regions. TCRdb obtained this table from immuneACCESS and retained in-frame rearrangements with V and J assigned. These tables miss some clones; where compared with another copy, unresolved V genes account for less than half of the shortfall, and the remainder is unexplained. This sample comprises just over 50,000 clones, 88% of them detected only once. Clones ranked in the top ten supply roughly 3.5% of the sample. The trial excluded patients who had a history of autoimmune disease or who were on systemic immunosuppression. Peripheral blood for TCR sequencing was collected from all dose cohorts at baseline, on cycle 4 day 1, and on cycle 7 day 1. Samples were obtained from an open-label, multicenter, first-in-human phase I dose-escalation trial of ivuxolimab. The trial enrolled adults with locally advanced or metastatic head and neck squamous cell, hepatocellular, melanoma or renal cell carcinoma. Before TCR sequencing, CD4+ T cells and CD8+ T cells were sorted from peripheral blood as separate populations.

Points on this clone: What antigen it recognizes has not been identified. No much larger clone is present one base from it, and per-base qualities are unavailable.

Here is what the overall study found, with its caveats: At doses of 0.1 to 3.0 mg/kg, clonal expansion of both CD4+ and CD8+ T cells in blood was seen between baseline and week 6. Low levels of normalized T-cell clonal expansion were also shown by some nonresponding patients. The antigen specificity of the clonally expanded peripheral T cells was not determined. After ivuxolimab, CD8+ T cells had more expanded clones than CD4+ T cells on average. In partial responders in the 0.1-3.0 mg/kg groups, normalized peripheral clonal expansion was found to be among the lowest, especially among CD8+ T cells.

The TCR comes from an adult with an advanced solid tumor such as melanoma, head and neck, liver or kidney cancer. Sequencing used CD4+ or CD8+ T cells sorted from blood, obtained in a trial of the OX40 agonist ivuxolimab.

At the DNA level, the sequence is TGTGCCAGCAGCGAGAGAAAAGGCACAGATACGCAGTATTTT. This codes for CASSERKGTDTQYF. The sequence links TRBV5-4 to TRBJ2-3, with the D gene not confidently named. For CDR1 and CDR2, the germline V gene (reference sequence) lists SGHNT and YYREEE. V was cut back by 4 bases and J by 1 base, leaving a gap of 10 bases between them. CDR3 length: 14 amino acids, cysteine to phenylalanine. The sequence is cut down to CDR3 DNA, 42 bases in frame from base 1.